This is a list of T cell receptor beta chains from one sample in a study of control samples from healthy donors and cancer patients. This table comes from immunoSEQ multiplex PCR, and its TCRdb copy is limited to in-frame clones, with some not included. Of more than 75,000 clones in the sample, around three quarters were seen once. Specimen: blood. Receptors originate from a woman in her 30s in good health. Each CDR3 is given with its conserved first and last residue. Each record gives: J gene, D gene, V gene, clone size, CDR3 protein, CDR3 DNA. D genes are given only for firm matches. Size tells how often a clone was seen (once, few, many) or the class of an expanded clone, and some rows leave it out.

TRBJ2-3,.,TRBV7-9,.,CASSPGAGSGTQYF,TGTGCCAGCAGCCCCGGAGCGGGCTCTGGGACGCAGTATTTT
TRBJ1-2,.,TRBV6-6,.,CASSYSIRGVYGYTF,TGTGCCAGCAGTTACTCGATAAGAGGAGTCTATGGCTACACCTTC
TRBJ2-3,TRBD2,TRBV7-8,.,CASIGGGSTDTQYF,TGTGCCAGCATCGGCGGGGGGAGCACAGATACGCAGTATTTT
TRBJ1-6,.,TRBV2,few,CASSEDGTYNSPLHF,TGTGCCAGCAGTGAAGACGGGACCTATAATTCACCCCTCCACTTT
TRBJ1-3,.,TRBV29-1,.,CSVETGNTIYF,TGCAGCGTTGAAACTGGAAACACCATATATTTT
TRBJ1-3,.,TRBV5-4,.,CASSLAGAGVGNTIYF,TGTGCCAGCAGCTTGGCAGGGGCAGGGGTTGGAAACACCATATATTTT
TRBJ1-1,.,TRBV5-6,.,CASSQGRMNTEAFF,TGTGCCAGCAGCCAGGGAAGAATGAACACTGAAGCTTTCTTT
TRBJ2-3,.,TRBV7-2,.,CASSSLGRSTDTQYF,TGTGCCAGCAGCTCCCTTGGGCGGAGCACAGATACGCAGTATTTT
TRBJ2-3,TRBD2,TRBV7-9,.,CASSSIETSGGAPDTQYF,TGTGCCAGCAGCAGTATTGAGACTAGCGGGGGGGCCCCAGATACGCAGTATTTT
TRBJ1-1,TRBD1,TRBV19,.,CASRQGYMNTEAFF,TGTGCCAGTAGACAGGGGTACATGAACACTGAAGCTTTCTTT
TRBJ1-4,TRBD1,TRBV12-5,medium-sized,CASGLRDRANEKLFF,TGTGCTAGTGGTTTGCGGGACAGGGCTAATGAAAAACTGTTTTTT